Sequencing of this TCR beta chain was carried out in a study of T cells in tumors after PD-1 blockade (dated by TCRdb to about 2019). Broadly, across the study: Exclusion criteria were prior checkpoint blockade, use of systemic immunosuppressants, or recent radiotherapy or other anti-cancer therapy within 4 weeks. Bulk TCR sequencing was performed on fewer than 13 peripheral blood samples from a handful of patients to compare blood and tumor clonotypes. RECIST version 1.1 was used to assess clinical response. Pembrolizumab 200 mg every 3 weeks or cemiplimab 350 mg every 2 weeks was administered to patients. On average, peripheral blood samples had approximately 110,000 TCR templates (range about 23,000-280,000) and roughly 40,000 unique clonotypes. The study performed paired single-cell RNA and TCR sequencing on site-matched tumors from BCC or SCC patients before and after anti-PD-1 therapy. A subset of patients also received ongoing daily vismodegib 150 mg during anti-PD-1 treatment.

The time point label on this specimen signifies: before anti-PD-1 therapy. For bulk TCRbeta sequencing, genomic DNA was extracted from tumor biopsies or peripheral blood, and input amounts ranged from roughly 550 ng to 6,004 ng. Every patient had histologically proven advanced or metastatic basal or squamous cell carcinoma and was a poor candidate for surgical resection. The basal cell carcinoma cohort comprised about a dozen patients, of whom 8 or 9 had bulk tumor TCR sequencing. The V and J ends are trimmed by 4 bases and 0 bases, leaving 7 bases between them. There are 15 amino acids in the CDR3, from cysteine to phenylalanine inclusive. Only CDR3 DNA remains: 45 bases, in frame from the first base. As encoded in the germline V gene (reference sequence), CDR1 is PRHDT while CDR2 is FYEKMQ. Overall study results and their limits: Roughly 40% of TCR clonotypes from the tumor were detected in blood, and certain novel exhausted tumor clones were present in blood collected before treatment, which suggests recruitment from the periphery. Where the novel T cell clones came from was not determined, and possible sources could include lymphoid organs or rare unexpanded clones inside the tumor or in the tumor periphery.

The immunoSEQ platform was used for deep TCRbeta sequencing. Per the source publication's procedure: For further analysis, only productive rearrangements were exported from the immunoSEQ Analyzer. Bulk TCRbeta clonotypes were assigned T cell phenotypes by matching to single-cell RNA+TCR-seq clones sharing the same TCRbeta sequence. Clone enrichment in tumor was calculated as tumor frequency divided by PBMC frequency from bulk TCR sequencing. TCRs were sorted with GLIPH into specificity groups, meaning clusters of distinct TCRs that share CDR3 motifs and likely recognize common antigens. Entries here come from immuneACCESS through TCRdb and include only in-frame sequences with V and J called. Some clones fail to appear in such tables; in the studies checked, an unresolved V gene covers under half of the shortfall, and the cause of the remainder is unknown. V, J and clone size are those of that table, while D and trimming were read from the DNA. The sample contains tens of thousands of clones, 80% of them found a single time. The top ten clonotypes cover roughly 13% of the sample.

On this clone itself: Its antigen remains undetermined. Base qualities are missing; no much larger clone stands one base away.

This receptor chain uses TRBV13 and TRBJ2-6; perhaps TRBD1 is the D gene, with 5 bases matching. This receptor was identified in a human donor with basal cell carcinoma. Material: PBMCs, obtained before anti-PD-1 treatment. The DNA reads TGTGCCAGCAGCTCTGACAGCTCTGGGGCCAACGTCCTGACTTTC. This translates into CASSSDSSGANVLTF.